This TCR beta chain was obtained from a study of metastatic and nonmetastatic thyroid tumors. Trimming shortened V by 4 bases and J by 4 bases, and 15 bases separated the two germline ends. From germline, CDR1 is LNHDA and CDR2 SQIVND (reference sequence). The CDR3 contains 15 residues. General study points: It was reported that TCR beta diversity was significantly higher in malignant thyroid tumors than benign nodules, in blood and tumor.

This clone has at least ten counts. Antigen: not known. TCRdb reanalyzed the PCR reads via MiXCR. In the table there are approximately 20,000 clones, roughly 26% of which are singletons. All patients were untreated before thyroid surgery. The specimen was tumor tissue. The sequence came from a female donor with papillary thyroid cancer or a benign thyroid nodule (not recorded which). Some clones in this sample may be carry-over from other donors' samples. The rearrangement uses TRBV19 and TRBJ2-3, with D possibly matching TRBD1 (6 bases). Here the CDR3 reads CASSRIPGASDTQYF. The CDR3 DNA reads as TGTGCCAGTAGTAGGATTCCAGGGGCTTCAGATACGCAGTATTTT. Complete variable domain (other parts from reference TRBV19 and TRBJ2-3): DGGITQSPKYLFRKEGQNVTLSCEQNLNHDAMYWYRQDPGQGLRLIYYSQIVNDFQKGDIAEGYSVSREKKESFPLTVTSAQKNPTAFYLCASSRIPGASDTQYFGPGTRLTVL.